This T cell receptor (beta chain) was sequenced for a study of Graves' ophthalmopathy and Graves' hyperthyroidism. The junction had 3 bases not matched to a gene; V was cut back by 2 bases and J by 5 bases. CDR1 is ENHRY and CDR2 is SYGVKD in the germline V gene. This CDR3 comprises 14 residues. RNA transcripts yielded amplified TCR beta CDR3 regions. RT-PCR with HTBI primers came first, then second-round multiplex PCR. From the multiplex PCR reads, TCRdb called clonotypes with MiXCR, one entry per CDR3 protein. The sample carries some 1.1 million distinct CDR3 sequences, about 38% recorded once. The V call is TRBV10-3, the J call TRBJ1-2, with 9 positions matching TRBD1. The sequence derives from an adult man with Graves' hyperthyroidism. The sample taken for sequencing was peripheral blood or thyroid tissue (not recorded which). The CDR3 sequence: CAISEGDRVYGYTF. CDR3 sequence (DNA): TGTGCCATCAGTGAGGGGGACAGGGTGTATGGCTACACCTTC.